This TCR beta chain was obtained from a study of tumor-infiltrating lymphocytes in localized non-small cell lung cancer. At the level of the study: The cohort mixed smokers and never-smokers, several histologies, and some post-neoadjuvant-chemotherapy samples. From each patient, both tumor and uninvolved lung, non-adjacent to tumor, were sampled. Study-wide results and caveats: Higher tumor T cell infiltration than in uninvolved lung was supported by TCRbeta sequencing.

A remark on this clone: The antigen is unknown.

CDR3 length: 15 residues. Germline CDR1 SNHLY, CDR2 FYNNEI. Trimming removed 3 bases from V and 2 bases from J, with 8 bases in between. The repertoire was sequenced with immunoSEQ multiplex PCR; TCRdb's copy has only in-frame clones and lacks some. The sample records about 9,700 clones, about 78% being singletons. The material sequenced was lung tumor tissue. The chain combines TRBV2 with TRBJ2-6; maybe TRBD1 (6 bases). The clonotype was recovered from a human donor with non-small cell lung cancer. The CDR3 region has the DNA TGTGCCAGCAGTGATCCAGGGGCTGGGGCCAACGTCCTGACTTTC. This translates into CASSDPGAGANVLTF.